The subject of this entry is one TCR beta chain. This entry is derived from a study of regulatory T cells in long-lasting Graves disease. The time point: newly diagnosed GD, antithyroid drugs for less than 3 months. PBMCs provided the RNA from which the TCR library was made. To make TCR beta libraries, researchers used iRepertoire HTBI primers and Arm-PCR of CDR3 regions. How the authors handled the data: Across samples, more than 55 TRBV and about 13 TRBJ segments were found. TCRdb ran MiXCR on the multiplex PCR reads and lists one entry per CDR3 protein. The V and J calls here are based on TCRdb, not the publication. The sample contains about 530,000 distinct CDR3 sequences, 15% to 20% of which appear only once. This CDR3 region has 13 residues. CDR1 is ENHRY, CDR2 SYGVKD, per germline. V dropped 5 bases and J dropped 5 bases, with 9 bases sitting between them. A further study also used this sample, focusing on T cells in Graves' hyperthyroidism and ophthalmopathy. That report notes: First-round RT-PCR with HTBI primers amplified the TCR CDR3 region.

The chain links TRBV10-3 to TRBJ2-2, with D hard to call. The specimen comprised peripheral blood mononuclear cells (PBMCs), sampled at new diagnosis, from a patient treated with antithyroid drugs. This sequence was found in a woman aged 35-60 years with Graves disease. CDR3 residues: CAISPDQTGELFF. The CDR3 region has the DNA TGTGCCATCAGTCCGGACCAAACCGGGGAGCTGTTTTTT.